This TCR beta chain was sequenced in a study of cytomegalovirus exposure and HLA in healthy donors. Whole-study context: The same platform as the 650 to 700 first-cohort repertoires was used for the roughly 130 validation repertoires, a later analysis reported.

The ends were cut back, 0 bases at V and 1 base at J, with 5 bases in the middle. In germline, CDR1 is SGDLS, CDR2 YYNGEE. CDR3 size: 13 residues. Assay: immunoSEQ multiplex PCR; the TCRdb copy retains only in-frame clones and omits some. The table has 71,000 or so clones, 94% seen once. This clone has only a few counts. The receptor's source is a woman younger than 30 in good health and CMV-seronegative. This chain connects TRBV9 to TRBJ2-7; D is ambiguous. Sequencing was done on a sample of PBMCs. The CDR3 protein is CASSVAPSYEQYF. CDR3 sequence (DNA): TGTGCCAGCAGCGTAGCTCCGTCCTACGAGCAGTACTTC.